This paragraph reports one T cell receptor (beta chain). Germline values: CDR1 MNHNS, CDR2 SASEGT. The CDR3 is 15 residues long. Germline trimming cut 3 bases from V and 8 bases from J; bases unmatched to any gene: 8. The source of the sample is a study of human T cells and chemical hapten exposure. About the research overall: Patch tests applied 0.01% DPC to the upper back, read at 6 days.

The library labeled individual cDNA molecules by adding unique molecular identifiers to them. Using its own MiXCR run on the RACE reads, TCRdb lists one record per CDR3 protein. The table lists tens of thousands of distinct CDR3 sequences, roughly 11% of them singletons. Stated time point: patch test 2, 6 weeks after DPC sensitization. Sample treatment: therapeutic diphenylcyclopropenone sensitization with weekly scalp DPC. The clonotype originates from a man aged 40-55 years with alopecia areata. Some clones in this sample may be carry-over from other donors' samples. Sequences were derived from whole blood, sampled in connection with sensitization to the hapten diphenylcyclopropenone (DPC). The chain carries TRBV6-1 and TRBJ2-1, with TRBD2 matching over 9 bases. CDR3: CASSESSGVPHEQFF. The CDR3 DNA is TGTGCCAGCAGTGAGTCTAGCGGGGTCCCCCATGAGCAGTTCTTC.